This T cell receptor (beta chain) stems from a study of pediatric ulcerative colitis. Broader study findings: Rectal pinch biopsies may have included blood-derived T cells, especially in patients with overt colitis. Blood-rectal clonal overlap within each person was significantly higher in ulcerative colitis patients than controls. Total lymphocyte DNA, not sorted subsets, was the template.

Germline CDR1 reads MDHEN; CDR2 reads SYDVKM. The CDR3 is made up of 11 amino acids. V was pared by 5 bases and J by 4 bases, with 6 bases between. During colonoscopy, one to two rectal pinch biopsies were collected. Before the diagnostic colonoscopy, ulcerative colitis patients were free of immunosuppressive medication. Worth noting for this clone: Antigen unknown.

Assay used: immunoSEQ multiplex PCR; TCRdb lists only in-frame clones, some missing. Among about 36,000 clones listed, roughly 73% were seen once. The specimen was gut tissue. The rearrangement joins TRBV28 to TRBJ2-7; D not resolved. This clonotype originated in a boy younger than 18 with moderate ulcerative colitis. The CDR3 DNA reads as TGTGCCAGCAGTCCCCTTTACGAGCAGTACTTC. Protein sequence: CASSPLYEQYF.